These 9 T cell receptor beta chains originate from one sample sequenced in a study of cytomegalovirus exposure and HLA in healthy donors. Primers included in the PCR were 60 Vbeta and 13 Jbeta primers. Clones were read by immunoSEQ multiplex PCR, and TCRdb kept only the in-frame ones, dropping some. The sample has 140,000 or so clones, about 72% seen once. The sequenced sample was PBMCs. The origin of the receptors is a man between 60 and 75 years old in good health and CMV-seronegative.

CDR3 in DNA: TGTGCCAGCAGTTTATGGGCGGGGGGAGGCTACAATGAGCAGTTCTTC. It is translated as CASSLWAGGGYNEQFF. The J gene is TRBJ2-1, the V gene TRBV28; 8 nucleotides match TRBD2. Per the germline V gene, CDR1 is MDHEN and CDR2 is SYDVKM. The CDR3 is made up of 16 amino acids. V lost 0 bases and J lost 3; bases outside the gene matches: 4.

J is TRBJ2-5 and V is TRBV10-3, with TRBD1 identical over 8 bases. The J call may be in error: the DNA end matches TRBJ2-7 better. Germline V gene sequence: CDR1 ENHRY, CDR2 SYGVKD. There are 14 residues in the CDR3. The DNA for the CDR3 is TGTGCCTCAACCGGGACAGGACTCTCCTACGAGCAGTACTTC. Its translation: CASTGTGLSYEQYF.

This chain connects TRBV7-2 to TRBJ2-1, with 8 bases that match TRBD2. CDR1 is SGHTA, CDR2 FQGNSA, per germline. J lost 8 bases, V lost 5 bases, and 14 bases had no gene match. This CDR3 region has 16 residues. The CDR3 reads CASSPQPGGPTDEQFF. Written as DNA, the CDR3 is TGTGCCAGCAGCCCTCAGCCGGGAGGGCCCACGGATGAGCAGTTCTTC.

The chain has TRBV9 and TRBJ2-1, with 8 bases lining up with TRBD1. This CDR3 spans 15 amino acids. Trimming took 2 bases from V and 3 from J; bases not matched to a gene: 4. Germline values: CDR1 SGDLS, CDR2 YYNGEE. CDR3 residues: CASSVSGGLYNEQFF. In nucleotides, the CDR3 is TGTGCCAGCAGCGTTTCAGGGGGCCTCTACAATGAGCAGTTCTTC.

This clone was picked up a small number of times. V gene TRBV7-2 combines with J gene TRBJ2-7; D not resolved. V lost 2 bases and J 5 bases, leaving 7 bases between the germline ends. The V gene's germline CDR1 is SGHTA and CDR2 FQGNSA. CDR3 length: 12 amino acids. For the CDR3, the DNA is TGTGCCAGCAGCTTAAATAGTGACGAGCAGTACTTC. It translates to CASSLNSDEQYF.

This chain links TRBV30 with TRBJ2-1, with 9 positions matching TRBD2. CDR3 size: 16 residues. Germline-derived CDR1 and CDR2 are GTSNPN and SVGIG (reference sequence). V trimming: 4 bases; J trimming: 3 bases; junction bases outside the gene matches: 10. CDR3 coding DNA: TGTGCCTGGACCCCAGTAGCGGGAGACCTCTACAATGAGCAGTTCTTC. Translation: CAWTPVAGDLYNEQFF.

The chain uses TRBV5-4 and TRBJ2-4; 8 bases fit TRBD2. The germline gives CDR1 SGHNT, CDR2 YYREEE (reference sequence). V lost 4 bases to trimming and J lost 7 bases; unmatched junction nucleotides: 7. CDR3 size: 14 residues. The CDR3: CASSQSGSGNIQYF. CDR3 bases: TGTGCCAGCAGCCAAAGCGGGAGCGGCAACATTCAGTACTTC.

Only a few counts were recorded for this clone. The rearrangement links TRBV7-9 to TRBJ1-1, with TRBD1 identical over 8 bases. CDR1 and CDR2 (germline): SEHNR, FQNEAQ (reference sequence). V dropped 5 bases and J dropped 6; count of bases not matched to a gene: 2. The CDR3 loop spans 12 amino acids. DNA for the CDR3: TGTGCCAGCAGCGCGGACAGGGCTGAAGCTTTCTTT. Protein: CASSADRAEAFF.

This sequence joins TRBV5-4 and TRBJ2-5; 8 positions match TRBD2. The germline V gene encodes CDR1 SGHNT and CDR2 YYREEE (reference sequence). With 4 bases clipped from V and 5 bases from J, the junction kept 10 bases outside the gene matches. The CDR3 sequence is 15 residues long. CDR3 sequence (DNA): TGTGCCAGCAGCCCTCGGGGGGGGGAGGCGGAGACCCAGTACTTC. Protein sequence: CASSPRGGEAETQYF.